These T cell receptor beta chains were read from a single sample in a study of cytomegalovirus exposure and HLA in healthy donors. Sequencing was performed with immunoSEQ multiplex PCR; in TCRdb, only in-frame clones are kept and a portion is missing. The sample consists of about 260,000 clones, around 91% of them appearing once. Sequenced: PBMCs. The receptor source for this set is a woman aged 30 to 39 in good health and CMV-seronegative. The CDR3 runs from the conserved cysteine through the conserved F or W. The order of the fields is V gene, J gene, D gene, clone size, CDR3 DNA, CDR3 protein. The D gene is left open where the match is weak. Only part of the rows carry a size: once, few, many, or a class if the clone is expanded.

v_call: TRBV18; j_call: TRBJ2-7; d_call: TRBD2; clone_size: NA; cdr3_nt: TGTGCCAGCTCACCACCGTCGGGACTAGCCGACTACGAGCAGTACTTC; cdr3_aa: CASSPPSGLADYEQYF
v_call: TRBV9; j_call: TRBJ2-3; d_call: TRBD1; clone_size: NA; cdr3_nt: TGTGCCAGCAGCGCCGGACAGGGAACGCCAGATACGCAGTATTTT; cdr3_aa: CASSAGQGTPDTQYF
v_call: TRBV11-2; j_call: TRBJ2-2; d_call: TRBD2; clone_size: once; cdr3_nt: TGTGCCAGCAGCTTATTGGCTAGCGGGAGGGCGAACACCGGGGAGCTGTTTTTT; cdr3_aa: CASSLLASGRANTGELFF
v_call: TRBV5-6; j_call: TRBJ2-2; d_call: NA; clone_size: NA; cdr3_nt: TGTGCCAGCAGCTTACCGAGCACCGGGGAGCTGTTTTTT; cdr3_aa: CASSLPSTGELFF
v_call: TRBV5-3; j_call: TRBJ2-5; d_call: NA; clone_size: NA; cdr3_nt: TGTGCCAGAAGCTCACGACCCGGGGAAGAGACCCAGTACTTC; cdr3_aa: CARSSRPGEETQYF
v_call: TRBV4-3; j_call: TRBJ2-1; d_call: NA; clone_size: NA; cdr3_nt: TGCGCCAGCAGCGGGGCTGACGCAGACTACAATGAGCAGTTCTTC; cdr3_aa: CASSGADADYNEQFF
v_call: TRBV10-3; j_call: TRBJ2-7; d_call: NA; clone_size: NA; cdr3_nt: TGTGCCATCAGGACTTCGGGGATTCGCTACGAGCAGTACTTC; cdr3_aa: CAIRTSGIRYEQYF
v_call: TRBV5-1; j_call: TRBJ2-5; d_call: NA; clone_size: NA; cdr3_nt: TGCGCCAGCAGCTTAACGTCGACAGGGAGGGAGACCCAGTACTTC; cdr3_aa: CASSLTSTGRETQYF
v_call: TRBV28; j_call: TRBJ2-7; d_call: NA; clone_size: once; cdr3_nt: TGTGCCAGCAGTTCCCCCCGTGCGGGATACTACGAGCAGTACTTC; cdr3_aa: CASSSPRAGYYEQYF
v_call: TRBV5-1; j_call: TRBJ2-2; d_call: NA; clone_size: NA; cdr3_nt: TGCGCCAGCAGGGGTACCACCGGGGAGCTGTTTTTT; cdr3_aa: CASRGTTGELFF
v_call: TRBV27; j_call: TRBJ2-1; d_call: TRBD2; clone_size: NA; cdr3_nt: TGTGCCAGCAGTAGCGGGAGTGCCTACAATGAGCAGTTCTTC; cdr3_aa: CASSSGSAYNEQFF
v_call: TRBV27; j_call: TRBJ2-2; d_call: NA; clone_size: NA; cdr3_nt: TGTGCCAGCAGTTTGGCGTTTCGAGGGGAGCTGTTTTTT; cdr3_aa: CASSLAFRGELFF
v_call: TRBV6-1; j_call: TRBJ2-3; d_call: TRBD1; clone_size: NA; cdr3_nt: TGTGCCAGCCGATCGGGACAGGGGGCTTCAGATACGCAGTATTTT; cdr3_aa: CASRSGQGASDTQYF
v_call: TRBV28; j_call: TRBJ2-3; d_call: TRBD2; clone_size: NA; cdr3_nt: TGTGCCAGCAGTTTTTATCGCGGGAGTGACGGAGGCACAGATACGCAGTATTTT; cdr3_aa: CASSFYRGSDGGTDTQYF
v_call: TRBV10-1; j_call: TRBJ2-2; d_call: TRBD1; clone_size: NA; cdr3_nt: TGCGCCAGCAGTGACGGGACAGTGCCGAACACCGGGGAGCTGTTTTTT; cdr3_aa: CASSDGTVPNTGELFF
v_call: TRBV7-6; j_call: TRBJ2-7; d_call: TRBD1; clone_size: NA; cdr3_nt: TGTGCCAGCAGCTTAGCGACAGGGGATTTCTACGAGCAGTACTTC; cdr3_aa: CASSLATGDFYEQYF
v_call: TRBV14; j_call: TRBJ2-3; d_call: NA; clone_size: NA; cdr3_nt: TGTGCCAGCAGCCAAGATACCCTCACAGATACGCAGTATTTT; cdr3_aa: CASSQDTLTDTQYF
v_call: TRBV2; j_call: TRBJ1-1; d_call: TRBD1; clone_size: NA; cdr3_nt: TGTGCCAGCATCGAGGACAGGGTCACTGAAGCTTTCTTT; cdr3_aa: CASIEDRVTEAFF
v_call: TRBV5-1; j_call: TRBJ1-4; d_call: NA; clone_size: NA; cdr3_nt: TGCGCCAGCAGCGATGTAACAGGAGCAACTAATGAAAAACTGTTTTTT; cdr3_aa: CASSDVTGATNEKLFF
v_call: TRBV5-1; j_call: TRBJ2-7; d_call: NA; clone_size: NA; cdr3_nt: TGCGCCAGCAGCGAGGAGGGGGGACGCTCCTACGAGCAGTACTTC; cdr3_aa: CASSEEGGRSYEQYF
v_call: TRBV13; j_call: TRBJ2-1; d_call: TRBD2; clone_size: once; cdr3_nt: TGTGCCAGCAGCCACCACTCGGGGGAGGGAGCGTATGAGCAGTTCTTC; cdr3_aa: CASSHHSGEGAYEQFF
v_call: TRBV6-4; j_call: TRBJ1-2; d_call: NA; clone_size: NA; cdr3_nt: TGTGCCAGCAGGGGTCGTCCGGGATACTATGGCTACACCTTC; cdr3_aa: CASRGRPGYYGYTF
v_call: TRBV6-1; j_call: TRBJ1-1; d_call: NA; clone_size: NA; cdr3_nt: TGTGCCAGCAGGGACTTAAGGGTGAACACTGAAGCTTTCTTT; cdr3_aa: CASRDLRVNTEAFF
v_call: TRBV28; j_call: TRBJ2-1; d_call: TRBD2; clone_size: NA; cdr3_nt: TGTGCCAGCAGTTCGAGCGGGACCTCCTACAATGAGCAGTTCTTC; cdr3_aa: CASSSSGTSYNEQFF
v_call: TRBV4-1; j_call: TRBJ2-1; d_call: TRBD2; clone_size: NA; cdr3_nt: TGCGCCAGCAGCCACCCGGGACTAGCGGGGACGAATGAGCAGTTCTTC; cdr3_aa: CASSHPGLAGTNEQFF
v_call: TRBV10-3; j_call: TRBJ1-2; d_call: TRBD1; clone_size: NA; cdr3_nt: TGTGCCATCAGTCGGACAGGGGATCATGGCTACACCTTC; cdr3_aa: CAISRTGDHGYTF
v_call: TRBV28; j_call: TRBJ1-5; d_call: TRBD1; clone_size: NA; cdr3_nt: TGTGCCAGCAGCTACAGGGGATCCCCGCCCCAGCATTTT; cdr3_aa: CASSYRGSPPQHF
v_call: TRBV19; j_call: TRBJ1-2; d_call: NA; clone_size: NA; cdr3_nt: TGTGCCAGTAGTATAGCAGGGCCCGACTATGGCTACACCTTC; cdr3_aa: CASSIAGPDYGYTF
v_call: TRBV27; j_call: TRBJ2-5; d_call: NA; clone_size: NA; cdr3_nt: TGTGCCAGCAGTACAATCTCAGGGCTCCAAGAGACCCAGTACTTC; cdr3_aa: CASSTISGLQETQYF
v_call: TRBV27; j_call: TRBJ2-3; d_call: NA; clone_size: NA; cdr3_nt: TGTGCCAGCAGTTTAATTGGGACAGATACGCAGTATTTT; cdr3_aa: CASSLIGTDTQYF
v_call: TRBV6-6; j_call: TRBJ2-7; d_call: NA; clone_size: NA; cdr3_nt: TGTGCCAGCAGTTACTCTGGGGGTGGTACCTACGAGCAGTACTTC; cdr3_aa: CASSYSGGGTYEQYF
v_call: TRBV11-2; j_call: TRBJ2-7; d_call: TRBD2; clone_size: NA; cdr3_nt: TGTGCCAGCAGCTTAGTGGGACTAGGCCGGCTGTATTACGAGCAGTACTTC; cdr3_aa: CASSLVGLGRLYYEQYF
v_call: TRBV30; j_call: TRBJ2-3; d_call: NA; clone_size: NA; cdr3_nt: TGTGCCTGGATTCGGGGGGATACGCAGTATTTT; cdr3_aa: CAWIRGDTQYF
v_call: TRBV7-9; j_call: TRBJ2-7; d_call: NA; clone_size: NA; cdr3_nt: TGTGCCAGCAGCTTTCCCACGAGCGCGAACTCCTACGAGCAGTACTTC; cdr3_aa: CASSFPTSANSYEQYF
v_call: TRBV19; j_call: TRBJ1-1; d_call: NA; clone_size: NA; cdr3_nt: TGTGCCAGTAGTATAGGTGGGCTGATGAACACTGAAGCTTTCTTT; cdr3_aa: CASSIGGLMNTEAFF
v_call: TRBV4-2; j_call: TRBJ2-6; d_call: NA; clone_size: NA; cdr3_nt: TGTGCCAGCAGCGGTACCGGGACAAGCTCTGGGGCCAACGTCCTGACTTTC; cdr3_aa: CASSGTGTSSGANVLTF
v_call: TRBV7-9; j_call: TRBJ2-2; d_call: NA; clone_size: NA; cdr3_nt: TGTGCCAGCAGCGAAAGTAGGGGCCCCACCGGGGAGCTGTTTTTT; cdr3_aa: CASSESRGPTGELFF
v_call: TRBV7-2; j_call: TRBJ1-5; d_call: NA; clone_size: NA; cdr3_nt: TGTGCCAGCAGCTTAGGCCGGGGCGGCAATCAGCCCCAGCATTTT; cdr3_aa: CASSLGRGGNQPQHF
v_call: TRBV27; j_call: TRBJ2-2; d_call: NA; clone_size: NA; cdr3_nt: TGTGCCAGCAGTTTATTTGGGGCAAACACCGGGGAGCTGTTTTTT; cdr3_aa: CASSLFGANTGELFF
v_call: TRBV4-1; j_call: TRBJ1-2; d_call: TRBD1; clone_size: NA; cdr3_nt: TGCGCCAGCAGCCAGGGGACAGGGAACTATGGCTACACCTTC; cdr3_aa: CASSQGTGNYGYTF
v_call: TRBV2; j_call: TRBJ2-5; d_call: TRBD2; clone_size: NA; cdr3_nt: TGTGCCAGCAGGGGACTAGCGGGAAAAGAGACCCAGTACTTC; cdr3_aa: CASRGLAGKETQYF
v_call: TRBV7-2; j_call: TRBJ2-7; d_call: TRBD2; clone_size: few; cdr3_nt: TGTGCCAGCAGCTTGGGGATTGGCGGGAGAAGCTACGAGCAGTACTTC; cdr3_aa: CASSLGIGGRSYEQYF